A single sample is the source of the 24 T cell receptor beta chains below, sequenced in a study of CD8 T cells in Susac syndrome (dated by TCRdb to the late 2010s). Library construction relied on the immunoSEQ multiplex PCR assay. RNA was extracted with the RNeasy kit and about 0.45 to 1 ug was reverse transcribed using random hexamers. TCRdb passed the public sequencing reads through fastp at Q25 and MiXCR, retaining productive beta sequences. Each entry merges the rows of one CDR3 protein and shows their most common DNA and genes. In this sample the table shows around 130,000 distinct CDR3 sequences, 75% to 90% of which occur a single time. Jointly, the top ten make up around 0.5% of the sample. Sequences were obtained from CD8+ T cells from PBMCs. These receptors were obtained from a human donor with multiple sclerosis.

The rearrangement links TRBV5-4 to TRBJ2-2; TRBD1 is a possible D gene (5 bases). Germline V gene sequence: CDR1 SGHNT, CDR2 YYREEE (reference sequence). The CDR3 extends over 14 amino acids. V was trimmed by 5 bases and J by 0 bases, leaving 8 bases between them. The CDR3: CASRDNTNTGELFF. Here the CDR3 DNA reads TGTGCCAGCAGGGACAACACGAACACCGGGGAGCTGTTTTTT.

J is TRBJ1-1 and V is TRBV29-1, with D hard to call. The germline V gene encodes CDR1 SQVTM and CDR2 ANQGSEA. This CDR3 region has 13 residues. The V gene lost 6 bases and the J gene lost 0 bases, with 11 bases spanning the gap. The CDR3 sequence: CSVLGFMNTEAFF. CDR3 nucleotides: TGCAGCGTATTAGGTTTCATGAACACTGAAGCTTTCTTT. The full variable domain, completed using reference TRBV29-1 and TRBJ1-1, is SAVISQKPSRDICQRGTSLTIQCQVDSQVTMMFWYRQQPGQSLTLIATANQGSEATYESGFVIDKFPISRPNLTFSTLTVSNMSPEDSSIYLCSVLGFMNTEAFFGQGTRLTVV.

The rearrangement joins TRBV3-1 to TRBJ1-5; D unresolved. Per the germline V gene, CDR1 is LGHDT and CDR2 is YNNKEL (reference sequence). CDR3 length: 15 residues. Trimming removed 0 bases at V and 6 bases at J, with 12 bases between. CDR3 region: CASSQDQIGAQPQHF. DNA of the CDR3: TGTGCCAGCAGCCAAGATCAAATAGGCGCTCAGCCCCAGCATTTT.

The chain links TRBV19 to TRBJ2-3; 8 bases align to TRBD2. Germline V gene lookup returns CDR1 LNHDA and CDR2 SQIVND (reference sequence). The CDR3 loop spans 15 amino acids. Germline trimming cut 5 bases from V and 5 bases from J; bases unmatched to any gene: 9. Here the CDR3 reads CASSVTSGRGDTQYF. Written as DNA, the CDR3 is TGTGCCAGTAGTGTCACTAGCGGACGGGGAGATACGCAGTATTTT.

This rearrangement joins TRBV5-1 to TRBJ1-1; D is unresolved. Germline CDR1 and CDR2: SGHRS and YFSETQ. This CDR3 region has 14 residues. V lost 0 bases and J 10 bases, leaving 16 bases between the germline ends. As DNA, the CDR3 is TGCGCCAGCAGCTTGGTGCTTCCCGACCCGACAGCTTTCTTT. This gives the protein CASSLVLPDPTAFF.

The V gene is TRBV6-5, the J gene TRBJ1-1; D remains unclear. This CDR3 has 15 residues. With 2 bases removed from V and 3 bases from J, the gap between germline ends came to 13 bases. Germline V gene lookup returns CDR1 MNHEY and CDR2 SVGAGI. CDR3 sequence reads: CASSYNSLGDTEAFF. The CDR3 DNA follows: TGTGCCAGCAGTTACAATTCTCTTGGAGACACTGAAGCTTTCTTT.

This clonotype was counted a few times. This chain links TRBV19 with TRBJ2-1, with D perhaps TRBD2 (6 bases). This CDR3 is 13 amino acids long. V lost 5 bases and J lost 7, with 12 bases in between. Germline lookup yields CDR1 LNHDA and CDR2 SQIVND (reference sequence). The DNA of the CDR3 is TGTGCCAGTAGTGCGGGGTTAGGGAATGAGCAGTTCTTC. This sequence encodes CASSAGLGNEQFF.

This sequence joins TRBV27 and TRBJ1-4; 9 bases align to TRBD1. This CDR3 comprises 14 residues. Trimming cost V 4 bases and J 10 bases; bases outside gene matches: 7. CDR1 is MNHEY and CDR2 is SMNVEV in the germline V gene (reference sequence). The CDR3 region is CASSSRTGAGKLFF. CDR3 coding DNA: TGTGCCAGCAGTTCCCGGACAGGGGCAGGAAAACTGTTTTTT.

This rearrangement joins TRBV6-2 or TRBV6-3 to TRBJ1-5, with a weak D call TRBD1 (5 bases). The CDR3 is made up of 14 amino acids. V was shortened by 5 bases and J by 0 bases, with 8 bases between the two germline ends. The germline CDR1 and CDR2 sequences are MNHEY and SVGEGT. Here the CDR3 reads CASSGTFSNQPQHF. In DNA, the CDR3 is TGTGCCAGCAGTGGGACTTTTAGCAATCAGCCCCAGCATTTT.

This clonotype was picked up a small number of times. This sequence joins TRBV19 and TRBJ1-1; TRBD1 is a possible D gene (6 bases). There are 13 residues in the CDR3. Trimming pared 5 bases from V and 6 bases from J, leaving 13 bases between. Looked up from germline, CDR1 is LNHDA and CDR2 is SQIVND (reference sequence). The chain's CDR3 is CASSVQGLPEAFF. Here the CDR3 DNA reads TGTGCCAGTAGTGTACAGGGTCTCCCTGAAGCTTTCTTT.

This chain connects TRBV6-4 to TRBJ1-1; the D gene is possibly TRBD1 (5 bases). The CDR3 runs to 14 residues. Deletions cut 0 bases from V and 8 bases from J, with 13 bases between. The V gene's germline CDR1 is MRHNA and CDR2 SNTAGT. CDR3 nucleotides: TGTGCCAGCAGTGACTCCGGGACCCTTAACGAAGCTTTCTTT. Translation gives CASSDSGTLNEAFF.

The chain couples TRBV4-1 to TRBJ1-1; 7 nucleotides align to TRBD1. CDR1 MGHRA and CDR2 YSYEKL come from the germline V gene. CDR3 length: 16 residues. Trimming removed 1 base from V and 1 base from J; junction bases left unmatched: 6. CDR3 amino acids: CASSQGQGGGNTEAFF. CDR3 nucleotide sequence: TGCGCCAGCAGCCAAGGACAGGGTGGGGGGAACACTGAAGCTTTCTTT.

CDR3 protein: CASSNQGYNSPLHF. The CDR3 DNA reads as TGTGCCAGTAGTAACCAGGGGTATAATTCACCCCTCCACTTT. V and J are TRBV19 and TRBJ1-6; a possible D gene is TRBD1 (6 bases). This CDR3 comprises 14 residues. Trimming left V 4 bases short and J 4 bases short, with 8 bases between. The germline V gene encodes CDR1 LNHDA and CDR2 SQIVND (reference sequence).

This chain connects TRBV30 to TRBJ2-5; no firm D call. Trimming took off 2 bases at V and 0 bases at J, with 13 bases between the two ends. Germline-derived CDR1 and CDR2 are GTSNPN and SVGIG (reference sequence). The CDR3 consists of 15 residues. In DNA, the CDR3 is TGTGCCTGGAGTTGGAGCTTGGAGAACCAAGAGACCCAGTACTTC. Protein product: CAWSWSLENQETQYF.

The chain links TRBV20-1 to TRBJ2-2; 8 bases line up with TRBD2. The trim removed 6 bases at V and 3 bases at J, leaving 3 bases unmatched. Germline CDR1 DFQATT, CDR2 SNEGSKA (reference sequence). There are 13 residues in the CDR3. The CDR3, as DNA: TGCAGTGCGTTTAGCGGGGACACCGGGGAGCTGTTTTTT. It codes for CSAFSGDTGELFF.

V is TRBV27 and J is TRBJ2-1, with TRBD2 identical over 9 bases. This CDR3 region has 15 residues. After removal of 6 bases from V and 0 bases from J, the junction contained 3 bases not matched to a gene. CDR1 is MNHEY and CDR2 is SMNVEV in the germline V gene (reference sequence). The CDR3 region has the DNA TGTGCCAGCAGGATTAGCGGGAGCTCCTACAATGAGCAGTTCTTC. This sequence encodes CASRISGSSYNEQFF.

CDR3 in amino acids: CATLDRGTYEQYF. The CDR3 nucleotides are TGTGCCACCCTGGACAGGGGCACCTACGAGCAGTACTTC. The chain links TRBV19 to TRBJ2-7; 9 bases map to TRBD1. In germline, CDR1 is LNHDA, CDR2 SQIVND (reference sequence). This CDR3 has 13 amino acids. V was clipped by 10 bases and J by 2 bases; unmatched bases: 6.

This clonotype was seen once. The chain has TRBV19 and TRBJ1-1, with D perhaps matching TRBD1 (6 bases). This CDR3 has 14 residues. Per the germline V gene, CDR1 is LNHDA and CDR2 is SQIVND (reference sequence). V was clipped by 7 bases and J by 0 bases, with 12 bases between them. The CDR3 DNA reads TGTGCCAGTACCCTAACAGGGATGAACACTGAAGCTTTCTTT. Its protein product is CASTLTGMNTEAFF.

The CDR3 sequence: CASSRPGVGETQYF. The CDR3 bases are TGTGCCAGCAGCCGGCCGGGGGTAGGTGAGACCCAGTACTTC. The chain couples TRBV28 to TRBJ2-5; D may be TRBD2 (6 bases). Germline V gene data show CDR1 as MDHEN and CDR2 as SYDVKM. CDR3 length: 14 residues. V was shortened by 6 bases and J by 5 bases, with 16 bases between the two germline ends.

The V and J genes are TRBV7-2 and TRBJ1-1, with 7 bases fitting TRBD1. J lost 1 base, V lost 1 base, and 6 bases had no gene match. The germline V gene has CDR1 SGHTA and CDR2 FQGNSA. CDR3 length: 16 residues. This CDR3 reads CASSLVAGGENTEAFF. The CDR3 DNA is TGTGCCAGCAGCTTAGTGGCAGGGGGGGAGAACACTGAAGCTTTCTTT. Full variable domain (outside the CDR3, taken from reference TRBV7-2 and TRBJ1-1): GAGVSQSPSNKVTEKGKDVELRCDPISGHTALYWYRQSLGQGLEFLIYFQGNSAPDKSGLPSDRFSAERTGGSVSTLTIQRTQQEDSAVYLCASSLVAGGENTEAFFGQGTRLTVV.

This chain connects TRBV27 to TRBJ2-7, with D perhaps matching TRBD1 (6 bases). V gave up 3 bases and J gave up 3 bases, with 12 bases separating them. The CDR3 loop spans 14 amino acids. The germline V gene encodes CDR1 MNHEY and CDR2 SMNVEV (reference sequence). Here the CDR3 DNA reads TGTGCCAGCAGTTTCGGGACATCGATCTACGAGCAGTACTTC. This gives the protein CASSFGTSIYEQYF.

This clonotype appeared once. This rearrangement joins TRBV12-3 or TRBV12-4 to TRBJ2-1, with 13 bases aligning to TRBD2. V trimming: 4 bases; J trimming: 4 bases; junction bases outside the gene matches: 7. This CDR3 comprises 17 residues. The CDR3 DNA sequence: TGTGCCAGCAGTTCCTGGACTAGCGGGGGATCATACAATGAGCAGTTCTTC. The encoded protein is CASSSWTSGGSYNEQFF.

This chain connects TRBV20-1 to TRBJ1-3; tentatively, D is TRBD1 (6 bases). The CDR3 runs to 15 residues. Germline loops: CDR1 DFQATT, CDR2 SNEGSKA (reference sequence). With 0 bases removed from V and 2 bases from J, the gap between germline ends came to 11 bases. For the CDR3, the DNA is TGCAGTGCTAGAGATCGGGGGGCCGCTGGAAACACCATATATTTT. Its translation: CSARDRGAAGNTIYF.

J is TRBJ2-7 and V is TRBV27; a possible D gene is TRBD1 (5 bases). The CDR3 has 14 amino acids. The V and J ends lost 5 bases and 4 bases respectively, with 15 bases between them. Germline V gives CDR1 MNHEY, CDR2 SMNVEV (reference sequence). CDR3 nucleotides: TGTGCCAGCAGTCTTAGTCTCCAGGGTTACGAGCAGTACTTC. Translated, it gives CASSLSLQGYEQYF.